The rows below give T cell receptor beta chains drawn from one sample of a study of post-analysis software for immune sequencing data. MiXCR was run by TCRdb on the PCR reads, yielding one entry per CDR3 protein. Among hundreds of thousands of distinct CDR3 sequences listed, roughly 27% were seen once. Source material: blood. The receptors originated from a girl aged 10 to 17 with multiple sclerosis. CDR3s include the opening cysteine and the closing phenylalanine or tryptophan. Fields, in order: clone size, D gene, J gene, V gene, CDR3 DNA, CDR3 protein. A D gene is named only where the DNA matches it firmly. The listing skips clone size in some rows; elsewhere it reads once, few, many or a size class.

>few|TRBD1|TRBJ2-3|TRBV18
TGTGCCAGCTCACCCGAGACAGGGATGTCCACAGATACGCAGTATTTT
CASSPETGMSTDTQYF
>.|.|TRBJ2-2|TRBV29-1
TGCAGCGTGTGGGGGACTGGCACCGGGGAGCTGTTTTTT
CSVWGTGTGELFF
>many|.|TRBJ2-7|TRBV6-6
TGTGCCAGCAGTTATGCGACGGTCGGGGAGCAGTACTTC
CASSYATVGEQYF
>.|.|TRBJ2-1|TRBV24-1
TGTGCCACCAGTGTTTTCAATGAGCAGTTCTTC
CATSVFNEQFF
>.|TRBD1|TRBJ1-1|TRBV7-8
TGTGCCAGCAGCTTACGGGCAGGGGGCAATGAAGCTTTCTTT
CASSLRAGGNEAFF
>once|.|TRBJ1-1|TRBV12-3/TRBV12-4
TGTGCCAGCAGGGGGTATATGAACACTGAAGCTTTCTTT
CASRGYMNTEAFF
>.|.|TRBJ2-7|TRBV29-1
TGCAGCGTTGGTCCCAGTACCTACGAGCAGTACTTC
CSVGPSTYEQYF
>.|TRBD1|TRBJ1-2|TRBV28
TGTGCCAGCAGTTTATCAGACAGGGTCTACACCTTC
CASSLSDRVYTF
>.|TRBD2|TRBJ2-3|TRBV9
TGTGCCAGCAGCGCCTTAGCGGGTCTCACCCAAACAGATACGCAGTATTTT
CASSALAGLTQTDTQYF
>few|.|TRBJ2-7|TRBV20-1
TGCAGTGCTAGAGTCTCCCCCGGTACCTACGAGCAGTACTTC
CSARVSPGTYEQYF
>few|TRBD1|TRBJ1-2|TRBV6-2/TRBV6-3
TGTGCCAGCAGTCGGACAGGGAGGCAGGGCTACACCTTC
CASSRTGRQGYTF
>.|.|TRBJ1-2|TRBV29-1
TGCAGCGTTGAATCCACCGACGGCAACTATGGCTACACCTTC
CSVESTDGNYGYTF
>.|TRBD2|TRBJ2-5|TRBV27
TGTGCCAGCAGCCTTCTAGCGGGGGCCCCAGGGACCCAGTACTTC
CASSLLAGAPGTQYF
>once|.|TRBJ2-3|TRBV24-1
TGTGCCACCAGTTCATCGACAGGTTCCTTGAATACGCAGTATTTT
CATSSSTGSLNTQYF
>.|.|TRBJ2-1|TRBV10-2
TGCGCCAGCAGGGTCTCCTCTGGCTACAATGAGCAGTTCTTC
CASRVSSGYNEQFF
>few|TRBD1|TRBJ2-6|TRBV11-2
TGTGCCAGCAGCCAAAGGGACAGGTTATACTCTGGGGCCAACGTCCTGACTTTC
CASSQRDRLYSGANVLTF
>.|TRBD1|TRBJ2-7|TRBV6-2/TRBV6-3
TGTGCCAGCAGTTACGACCCGACAGGGTTAAGTTCCTACGAGCAGTACTTC
CASSYDPTGLSSYEQYF
>.|TRBD2|TRBJ2-3|TRBV20-1
TGCAGTGCTAAATCGACTAGCGGAGAAGATACGCAGTATTTT
CSAKSTSGEDTQYF
>many|TRBD1|TRBJ2-5|TRBV29-1
TGCAGCGCTCGACAGGGGGGAGAGACCCAGTACTTC
CSARQGGETQYF
>few|.|TRBJ1-2|TRBV20-1
TGCAGTGCTAATCAGCCTACAGGGTGGGGAACCTATGGCTACACCTTC
CSANQPTGWGTYGYTF
>few|.|TRBJ2-3|TRBV2
TGTGCCAGCAGGGGGCCCGGCACAGATACGCAGTATTTT
CASRGPGTDTQYF
>.|.|TRBJ2-5|TRBV5-1
TGCGCCAGCAGCTCGCCAGACCGGGACCTCCGGGAGACCCAGTACTTC
CASSSPDRDLRETQYF
>.|TRBD1|TRBJ1-6|TRBV6-5
TGTGCCAGCAGTTACCCCCGAACAGGGGATTATAATTCACCCCTCCACTTT
CASSYPRTGDYNSPLHF
>.|.|TRBJ2-3|TRBV6-4
TGTGCCAGCAGTGACAACACAGATACGCAGTATTTT
CASSDNTDTQYF
>few|.|TRBJ2-6|TRBV7-2
TGTGCCAGCAGCTTAAGTAGATCTGGGGCCAACGTCCTGACTTTC
CASSLSRSGANVLTF
>.|.|TRBJ1-2|TRBV5-1
TGCGTCAGCAGCTTGGGGGCTTATTCACGGAGCTATGGCTACACCTTC
CVSSLGAYSRSYGYTF
>few|TRBD2|TRBJ2-3|TRBV20-1
TGCAGTGCTAGGTCTCCTAGCGGGAGGTTGATAGATACGCAGTATTTT
CSARSPSGRLIDTQYF
>.|.|TRBJ2-4|TRBV14
TGTGCCGGCAGCCCAAGCCCGATGGCAAACATTCAGTACTTC
CAGSPSPMANIQYF
>many|.|TRBJ2-1|TRBV20-1
TGCAGTGCCTCCCTAGAGGGACCCTACAATGAGCAGTTCTTC
CSASLEGPYNEQFF
>.|TRBD1|TRBJ2-3|TRBV5-8
TGTGCCAGCAACCTCAGGGGGAGACGGGAAGATACGCAGTATTTT
CASNLRGRREDTQYF